This is a list of T cell receptor beta chains from one sample in a study of blood T cell repertoires in COVID-19. Sequenced by immunoSEQ multiplex PCR; TCRdb stores in-frame clones only, minus some. The table includes hundreds of thousands of clones, around 89% detected once. Specimen: peripheral blood. These receptors all come from a woman in her forties or fifties with active or convalescent COVID-19. Each CDR3 is given with its conserved first and last residue. D genes are given only for firm matches. A row's size may be missing; if present it is once, few, many or a size class.

clone size: once; V gene: TRBV15; D gene: -; J gene: TRBJ1-4; CDR3 protein: CATSRDARGAGEKLFF; CDR3 DNA: TGTGCCACCAGCAGAGATGCGAGGGGAGCGGGGGAAAAACTGTTTTTT
clone size: -; V gene: TRBV28; D gene: TRBD1; J gene: TRBJ2-2; CDR3 protein: CASSLPGNRGVTGELFF; CDR3 DNA: TGTGCCAGCAGTTTACCCGGCAACAGGGGAGTGACCGGGGAGCTGTTTTTT
clone size: -; V gene: TRBV2; D gene: -; J gene: TRBJ2-7; CDR3 protein: CASSDQGSYEQYF; CDR3 DNA: TGTGCCAGCAGTGATCAGGGGAGCTACGAGCAGTACTTC
clone size: -; V gene: TRBV5-8; D gene: -; J gene: TRBJ1-6; CDR3 protein: CASSLGGAGNSPLHF; CDR3 DNA: TGTGCCAGCAGCTTGGGAGGCGCGGGGAATTCACCCCTCCACTTT
clone size: few; V gene: TRBV2; D gene: TRBD1; J gene: TRBJ2-7; CDR3 protein: CASSPTGGEQYF; CDR3 DNA: TGTGCCAGCAGTCCGACAGGGGGCGAGCAGTACTTC
clone size: -; V gene: TRBV24-1; D gene: -; J gene: TRBJ2-7; CDR3 protein: CATSDSNRVCFEQYF; CDR3 DNA: TGTGCCACCAGTGATTCAAACAGGGTTTGTTTCGAGCAGTACTTC
clone size: -; V gene: TRBV7-2; D gene: -; J gene: TRBJ1-5; CDR3 protein: CASSLVSGQPQHF; CDR3 DNA: TGTGCCAGCAGCTTAGTATCAGGTCAGCCCCAGCATTTT
clone size: -; V gene: TRBV7-2; D gene: -; J gene: TRBJ2-2; CDR3 protein: CASSLLAGLTSNTGELFF; CDR3 DNA: TGTGCCAGCAGCTTGTTGGCAGGACTAACATCGAACACCGGGGAGCTGTTTTTT
clone size: -; V gene: TRBV29-1; D gene: -; J gene: TRBJ1-3; CDR3 protein: CSVGTRESGNTIYF; CDR3 DNA: TGCAGCGTTGGGACCAGGGAATCTGGAAACACCATATATTTT
clone size: -; V gene: TRBV14; D gene: -; J gene: TRBJ1-1; CDR3 protein: CASSFTPLNTEAFF; CDR3 DNA: TGTGCCAGCAGCTTTACTCCTCTGAACACTGAAGCTTTCTTT
clone size: -; V gene: TRBV11-2; D gene: TRBD1; J gene: TRBJ1-4; CDR3 protein: CASSPGQGGQLFF; CDR3 DNA: TGTGCCAGCAGCCCGGGACAGGGAGGGCAACTGTTTTTT
clone size: once; V gene: TRBV6-2/TRBV6-3; D gene: -; J gene: TRBJ1-1; CDR3 protein: CASSDTSGPGGAFF; CDR3 DNA: TGTGCCAGCAGTGACACGTCGGGGCCGGGGGGAGCTTTCTTT
clone size: -; V gene: TRBV7-2; D gene: TRBD2; J gene: TRBJ2-1; CDR3 protein: CASSQGLAVNYEQFF; CDR3 DNA: TGTGCCAGCAGCCAGGGACTAGCGGTGAACTATGAGCAGTTCTTC
clone size: -; V gene: TRBV30; D gene: -; J gene: TRBJ1-3; CDR3 protein: CAGTEVNSGNTIYF; CDR3 DNA: TGTGCCGGGACGGAGGTAAACTCTGGAAACACCATATATTTT
clone size: -; V gene: TRBV4-2; D gene: TRBD2; J gene: TRBJ2-5; CDR3 protein: CASSQDEAGGAGETQYF; CDR3 DNA: TGTGCCAGCAGCCAAGATGAAGCGGGAGGCGCGGGAGAGACCCAGTACTTC
clone size: -; V gene: TRBV11-2; D gene: -; J gene: TRBJ1-1; CDR3 protein: CASSSPGNTEAFF; CDR3 DNA: TGTGCCAGCAGCTCACCAGGGAACACTGAAGCTTTCTTT
clone size: -; V gene: TRBV30; D gene: -; J gene: TRBJ2-5; CDR3 protein: CAWSGTGGTQYF; CDR3 DNA: TGTGCCTGGAGTGGGACCGGGGGGACCCAGTACTTC
clone size: -; V gene: TRBV7-8; D gene: -; J gene: TRBJ1-4; CDR3 protein: CASSSRGQNEKLFF; CDR3 DNA: TGTGCCAGCAGCTCACGCGGACAGAATGAAAAACTGTTTTTT
clone size: -; V gene: TRBV30; D gene: -; J gene: TRBJ1-3; CDR3 protein: CAWSVGTGNTIYF; CDR3 DNA: TGTGCCTGGAGTGTCGGGACTGGAAACACCATATATTTT
clone size: -; V gene: TRBV6-5; D gene: TRBD2; J gene: TRBJ2-1; CDR3 protein: CASTRAGGFNEQFF; CDR3 DNA: TGTGCCAGCACCCGAGCGGGGGGGTTCAATGAGCAGTTCTTC
clone size: -; V gene: TRBV5-1; D gene: -; J gene: TRBJ2-1; CDR3 protein: CASSFPHSNEQFF; CDR3 DNA: TGCGCCAGCAGCTTTCCCCACTCCAATGAGCAGTTCTTC
clone size: -; V gene: TRBV6-2/TRBV6-3; D gene: TRBD2; J gene: TRBJ2-7; CDR3 protein: CASSPSGTSGRGEQYF; CDR3 DNA: TGTGCCAGCAGTCCATCTGGGACTAGCGGGAGAGGAGAGCAGTACTTC
clone size: -; V gene: TRBV6-2/TRBV6-3; D gene: -; J gene: TRBJ2-7; CDR3 protein: CASSPIVAPSSYEQYF; CDR3 DNA: TGTGCCAGCAGTCCCATAGTTGCTCCGAGCTCCTACGAGCAGTACTTC
clone size: -; V gene: TRBV4-1; D gene: -; J gene: TRBJ1-4; CDR3 protein: CASSQGGGANEKLFF; CDR3 DNA: TGCGCCAGCAGCCAAGGGGGGGGTGCTAATGAAAAACTGTTTTTT
clone size: -; V gene: TRBV7-9; D gene: TRBD2; J gene: TRBJ2-5; CDR3 protein: CASSYPSGGETQYF; CDR3 DNA: TGTGCCAGCAGTTACCCCAGCGGGGGAGAGACCCAGTACTTC
clone size: -; V gene: TRBV6-1; D gene: TRBD1; J gene: TRBJ2-7; CDR3 protein: CASSEETGGYEQYF; CDR3 DNA: TGTGCCAGCAGTGAAGAGACAGGGGGCTACGAGCAGTACTTC
clone size: -; V gene: TRBV6-5; D gene: TRBD2; J gene: TRBJ2-3; CDR3 protein: CASLRASGPTDTQYF; CDR3 DNA: TGTGCCAGCCTCCGCGCTAGCGGCCCCACAGATACGCAGTATTTT
clone size: -; V gene: TRBV7-7; D gene: -; J gene: TRBJ2-1; CDR3 protein: CASSLNPSSSSYNEQFF; CDR3 DNA: TGTGCTAGCAGTTTAAACCCTAGCAGTAGCTCCTACAATGAGCAGTTCTTC
clone size: -; V gene: TRBV9; D gene: TRBD1; J gene: TRBJ1-5; CDR3 protein: CASSGTGGSNQPQHF; CDR3 DNA: TGTGCCAGCAGCGGGACAGGGGGCAGCAATCAGCCCCAGCATTTT
clone size: -; V gene: TRBV5-4; D gene: -; J gene: TRBJ2-1; CDR3 protein: CASSLSHGGDIYNEQFF; CDR3 DNA: TGTGCCAGCAGCTTGAGTCACGGGGGAGATATATACAATGAGCAGTTCTTC
clone size: -; V gene: TRBV5-1; D gene: TRBD2; J gene: TRBJ2-1; CDR3 protein: CASSLGLAGGLGDEQFF; CDR3 DNA: TGCGCCAGCAGCTTGGGACTAGCGGGAGGCCTTGGGGATGAGCAGTTCTTC
clone size: -; V gene: TRBV4-1; D gene: TRBD2; J gene: TRBJ2-5; CDR3 protein: CASSPNSGGETQYF; CDR3 DNA: TGCGCCAGCAGCCCAAACAGCGGGGGAGAGACCCAGTACTTC
clone size: -; V gene: TRBV2; D gene: TRBD1; J gene: TRBJ1-2; CDR3 protein: CASSAIRDRGYTF; CDR3 DNA: TGTGCCAGCAGTGCAATCCGGGACAGGGGCTACACCTTC
clone size: -; V gene: TRBV5-1; D gene: -; J gene: TRBJ1-1; CDR3 protein: CASSLIIWVLGRTAEAFF; CDR3 DNA: TGCGCCAGCAGCTTGATTATTTGGGTATTGGGGAGAACAGCTGAAGCTTTCTTT
clone size: -; V gene: TRBV6-2/TRBV6-3; D gene: -; J gene: TRBJ1-6; CDR3 protein: CASSPKGYWGAYNSPLHF; CDR3 DNA: TGTGCCAGCAGCCCCAAGGGTTATTGGGGAGCATATAATTCACCCCTCCACTTT
clone size: -; V gene: TRBV25-1; D gene: TRBD2; J gene: TRBJ2-4; CDR3 protein: CASSEVAGGPSIQYF; CDR3 DNA: TGTGCCAGCAGTGAGGTAGCGGGAGGGCCGAGCATTCAGTACTTC
clone size: -; V gene: TRBV2; D gene: -; J gene: TRBJ1-1; CDR3 protein: CASSEAGAPSWVNTEAFF; CDR3 DNA: TGTGCCAGCAGTGAAGCAGGAGCCCCAAGTTGGGTGAACACTGAAGCTTTCTTT
clone size: few; V gene: TRBV13; D gene: -; J gene: TRBJ2-7; CDR3 protein: CASTIRGYEQYF; CDR3 DNA: TGTGCCAGCACCATTAGAGGTTACGAGCAGTACTTC
clone size: -; V gene: TRBV15; D gene: TRBD2; J gene: TRBJ2-1; CDR3 protein: CATSRDPAAGNEQFF; CDR3 DNA: TGTGCCACCAGCAGAGATCCGGCAGCGGGGAATGAGCAGTTCTTC
clone size: -; V gene: TRBV25-1; D gene: -; J gene: TRBJ2-7; CDR3 protein: CASSELDNSYEQYF; CDR3 DNA: TGTGCCAGCAGTGAATTAGACAACTCCTACGAGCAGTACTTC
clone size: -; V gene: TRBV7-3; D gene: -; J gene: TRBJ2-2; CDR3 protein: CASSRTVGRNTGELFF; CDR3 DNA: TGTGCCAGCAGCCGGACGGTTGGGAGGAACACCGGGGAGCTGTTTTTT